This T cell receptor (beta chain) was sequenced for a study of post-analysis software for immune sequencing data. Overall study results and limits: Normalized Chao1 diversity was significantly lower in multiple sclerosis patients than in controls. Several TRBV segments were more frequent in patients than controls; TRBV5-6, TRBV5-1 and TRBV20-1 belonged to this group.

On this clonotype: Its antigen is unidentified.

The junction had 3 bases not matched to a gene; V was cut back by 6 bases and J by 4 bases. There are 16 residues in the CDR3. From germline, CDR1 is MNHNY and CDR2 SVGAGI (reference sequence). Each TCR beta cDNA library carried unique molecular identifiers. A single record per CDR3 protein comes from TCRdb applying MiXCR to the PCR reads. The sample lists about 760,000 distinct CDR3 sequences, 30% occurring once. The rearrangement uses TRBV6-6 and TRBJ2-1, with TRBD2 matching 16 bases. Sequencing input: blood. This clonotype originated in a girl aged 5-17 years with multiple sclerosis. The CDR3 reads CASRGTSGGAYNEQFF. The CDR3 region has the DNA TGTGCCAGCAGAGGGACTAGCGGGGGGGCGTACAATGAGCAGTTCTTC.